One and the same sample provided the 13 T cell receptor beta chains below, sequenced in a study of blood T cells in healthy people across ages. Together with a sample-barcoded 5' primer, a J-beta primer mix was included in a second PCR lasting about 7 to 12 cycles. TCRdb analysed the 5' RACE reads with MiXCR anew, one entry per CDR3 protein. The top ten hold 20% to 25% of the sample, which has 1,800,000 or so distinct CDR3 sequences, approximately 39% seen once. Sequenced sample: blood. Receptors were obtained from a human donor in good health.

The CDR3 DNA reads TGTGCCAGCAGTGTCCTACAGGGGCTTTATTCACCCCTCCACTTT. This translates into CASSVLQGLYSPLHF. The J gene is TRBJ1-6, the V gene TRBV28; 7 nucleotides match TRBD1. In germline, CDR1 is MDHEN, CDR2 SYDVKM. V dropped 5 bases and J dropped 8; count of bases not matched to a gene: 9. The CDR3 length is 15 residues.

The V call is TRBV13, the J call TRBJ2-5; D might be TRBD2 (5 bases). Germline CDR1 is PRHDT and CDR2 is FYEKMQ (reference sequence). The CDR3 has 16 amino acids. V lost 4 bases and J lost 5, with 20 bases in between. CDR3 residues: CASSSLLAPTGETQYF. As DNA, the CDR3 is TGTGCCAGCAGCTCCCTGCTAGCTCCCACGGGGGAGACCCAGTACTTC.

The chain uses TRBV12-3 or TRBV12-4 and TRBJ1-1; no definite D call. The length of the CDR3 is 15 residues. V was cut by 3 bases and J by 0 bases, with 11 bases left in between. The CDR3 is CASSFRTEMNTEAFF. CDR3 in DNA: TGTGCCAGCAGTTTTAGGACGGAGATGAACACTGAAGCTTTCTTT.

This clonotype was seen a handful of times. The chain links TRBV6-2 or TRBV6-3 to TRBJ1-5; possible D gene TRBD1, 5 bases. Germline V gives CDR1 MNHEY, CDR2 SVGEGT. The V end lost 2 bases, the J end lost 0 bases, and 11 bases lay between the germline ends. This CDR3 region has 16 residues. The CDR3 loop is CASSYPQGSSNQPQHF. The DNA of the CDR3 is TGTGCCAGCAGTTACCCGCAGGGTAGTAGCAATCAGCCCCAGCATTTT.

On this clonotype: Mismatch with germline at one junction end may stem from a read error. The chain employs TRBV12-3 or TRBV12-4 and TRBJ2-1, with TRBD2 identical over 9 bases. The CDR3 has 16 residues. The CDR3 region has the DNA TGTGTCAGCAGTTTAGTTGCGGGGGGGCCGTACAATGAGCAGTTCTTC. Amino acids: CVSSLVAGGPYNEQFF.

The V call is TRBV9, the J call TRBJ1-6, with D possibly matching TRBD1 (5 bases). The CDR3 totals 16 residues. The ends were cut back, 0 bases at V and 8 bases at J, with 15 bases in the middle. Germline-derived CDR1 and CDR2 are SGDLS and YYNGEE. The CDR3 protein is CASSVAGTRAYSPLHF. In DNA, the CDR3 is TGTGCCAGCAGCGTAGCAGGGACGAGGGCGTATTCACCCCTCCACTTT. The entire variable domain, with the rest obtained from reference TRBV9 and TRBJ1-6, is as follows: DSGVTQTPKHLITATGQRVTLRCSPRSGDLSVYWYQQSLDQGLQFLIQYYNGEERAKGNILERFSAQQFPDLHSELNLSSLELGDSALYFCASSVAGTRAYSPLHFGNGTRLTVT.

The chain has TRBV7-8 and TRBJ1-4; 11 bases are shared with TRBD1. The CDR3 consists of 16 residues. CDR1 SGHVS and CDR2 FQNEAQ come from the germline V gene. J lost 3 bases, V lost 8 bases, and 8 bases had no gene match. CDR3 nucleotides: TGTGCCAGCTCGGGACAGGGGGATGGGGCTAATGAAAAACTGTTTTTT. This codes for CASSGQGDGANEKLFF.

This clonotype has just a few counts. The CDR3 sequence: CSVLEGYGYTF. In DNA, the CDR3 is TGCAGCGTCCTCGAGGGTTACGGCTACACCTTC. The chain has TRBV29-1 and TRBJ1-2; D unresolved. Per the germline V gene, CDR1 is SQVTM and CDR2 is ANQGSEA. This CDR3 is built from 11 residues. V lost 6 bases to trimming and J lost 8 bases, with 13 bases between them.

In its sample, this clonotype was seen a few times. The chain recombines TRBV18 with TRBJ1-1; 9 bases align to TRBD1. V lost 3 bases and J lost 4; bases outside the gene matches: 6. Germline CDR1 reads KGHSH; CDR2 reads LQKENI. This CDR3 has 15 amino acids. As DNA, the CDR3 is TGTGCCAGCTCACCGGGACAGGGACACGGCACTGAAGCTTTCTTT. This gives the protein CASSPGQGHGTEAFF.

In its sample, this clonotype was seen a few times. The rearrangement uses TRBV29-1 and TRBJ2-1, with D perhaps TRBD1 (6 bases). Trimming cost V 4 bases and J 2 bases, with 12 bases left between them. CDR1 SQVTM and CDR2 ANQGSEA come from the germline V gene. The CDR3 is 14 amino acids. Written as DNA, the CDR3 is TGCAGCGTTGGGGGGCCTCTAACCTACAATGAGCAGTTCTTC. Translated: CSVGGPLTYNEQFF.

This clonotype has more than one count but fewer than ten. V is TRBV6-1 and J is TRBJ2-1; 9 positions match TRBD2. V lost 7 bases, J lost 7 bases, and 17 bases stayed unmatched. From germline, CDR1 is MNHNS and CDR2 SASEGT. CDR3 length: 17 residues. The CDR3 DNA reads TGTGCCAGCACCAGACTCTCGGGCGGGGGGGCCAAGAATGAGCAGTTCTTC. Residues: CASTRLSGGGAKNEQFF.

The chain carries TRBV6-2 or TRBV6-3 and TRBJ1-2; TRBD1 is a possible D gene (5 bases). Trimming cost V 6 bases and J 3 bases, with 14 bases left between them. Germline-derived CDR1 and CDR2 are MNHEY and SVGEGT. The CDR3 consists of 14 residues. The chain's CDR3 is CASSWAGLDYGYTF. In DNA form, the CDR3 reads TGTGCCAGCAGCTGGGCAGGGTTGGACTATGGCTACACCTTC.

This clonotype was observed at least ten times. The chain links TRBV6-5 to TRBJ2-7; possibly TRBD1 for D (5 bases). The CDR3 contains 12 residues. The germline V gene has CDR1 MNHEY and CDR2 SVGAGI. V dropped 2 bases and J dropped 4 bases, with 6 bases sitting between them. The CDR3 sequence is CASSYPGYEQYF. The CDR3 bases are TGTGCCAGCAGTTACCCAGGGTACGAGCAGTACTTC.